This T cell receptor beta chain comes out of a study of T cell responses to AZD1222 COVID-19 vaccine. Notes on the study in general: Vaccine-associated CD4 TCRs spanned spike, dominant at 160-218 and 743-854. Only a handful of AZD1222 recipients, five to seven in all, had baseline seropositivity.

Of note for this clone: What it recognizes is unknown.

V dropped 4 bases and J dropped 7 bases, with 13 bases sitting between them. CDR1 LNHDA and CDR2 SQIVND come from the germline V gene (reference sequence). The CDR3 extends over 13 amino acids. Assay: immunoSEQ multiplex PCR; the TCRdb copy retains only in-frame clones and omits some. The sample lists approximately 100,000 clones; over 70% were seen once. The chain combines TRBV19 with TRBJ1-2, with D possibly being TRBD1 (5 bases). The material sequenced was peripheral blood, taken on day 0 of AZD1222 vaccination. The receptor's source is an adult in good health. This CDR3 reads CASSTPGRGGYTF. The CDR3 DNA follows: TGTGCCAGTAGTACCCCAGGGAGAGGTGGCTACACCTTC.